The T cell receptor beta chain described here comes from a study of blood T cells in healthy people across ages. Study-level results: Naive and antigen-experienced cells could not be conclusively compared, given unsorted PBMCs.

There are a few counts of this clonotype. What it recognizes is unknown. It was with a sample-barcoded 5' primer and a J-beta primer mix that a second PCR of about 6 to 12 cycles was run. In TCRdb, the 5' RACE reads were re-called with MiXCR into one record per CDR3 protein. This table holds around 580,000 distinct CDR3 sequences, 47% found once. This CDR3 comprises 16 residues. Germline V gene data show CDR1 as SGHDT and CDR2 as YYEEEE. Between the trimmed V and J ends, which lost 3 bases and 0 bases, there was a span of 16 bases. The sample taken for sequencing was blood. The sequence was collected from an elderly man in good health. The chain is built from TRBV5-6 and TRBJ2-7; D might be TRBD2 (6 bases). Here the CDR3 DNA reads TGTGCCAGCAGCTACCGACTAGACCATCTCTCCTACGAGCAGTACTTC. It codes for CASSYRLDHLSYEQYF.